This T cell receptor beta chain originates from a study of blood T cell repertoires in COVID-19. V shed 5 bases and J 6 bases; nucleotides not matched to a gene: 10. This CDR3 comprises 15 residues. CDR1 and CDR2 from the germline V gene are ENHRY and SYGVKD. Some clones are missing from TCRdb's copy, which holds only in-frame ones; the method was immunoSEQ multiplex PCR. The sample includes approximately 230,000 clones, roughly four fifths of them seen just once. The TCR sequence derives from a man of 80 years or more with acute or convalescent COVID-19. The chain couples TRBV10-3 to TRBJ2-1; 7 nucleotides agree with TRBD1. The specimen was peripheral blood. CDR3 DNA: TGTGCCATCAGTTACGGGGACAGCACTTCCAATGAGCAGTTCTTC. The encoded protein is CAISYGDSTSNEQFF.